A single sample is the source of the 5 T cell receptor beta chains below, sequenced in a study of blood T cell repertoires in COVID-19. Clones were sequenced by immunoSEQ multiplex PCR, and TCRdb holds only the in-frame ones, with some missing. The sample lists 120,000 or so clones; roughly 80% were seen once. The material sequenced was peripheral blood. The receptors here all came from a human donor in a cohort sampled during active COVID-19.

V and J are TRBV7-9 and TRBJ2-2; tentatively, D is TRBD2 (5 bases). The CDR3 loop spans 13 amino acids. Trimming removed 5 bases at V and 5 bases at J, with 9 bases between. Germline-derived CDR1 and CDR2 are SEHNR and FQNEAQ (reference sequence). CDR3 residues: CASSLPGTGELFF. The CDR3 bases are TGTGCCAGCAGCCTTCCGGGGACCGGGGAGCTGTTTTTT. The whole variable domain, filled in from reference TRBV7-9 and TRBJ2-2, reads DTGVSQNPRHKITKRGQNVTFRCDPISEHNRLYWYRQTLGQGPEFLTYFQNEAQLEKSRLLSDRFSAERPKGSFSTLEIQRTEQGDSAMYLCASSLPGTGELFFGEGSRLTVL.

CDR3 amino acids: CASSLRGDRGNTIYF. The CDR3 DNA sequence: TGTGCCAGCAGCTTGCGAGGCGACCGGGGAAACACCATATATTTT. This sequence joins TRBV7-9 and TRBJ1-3, with D unresolved. The V end was cut by 3 bases, the J end by 4 bases, with 13 bases between. Germline loops: CDR1 SEHNR, CDR2 FQNEAQ (reference sequence). This CDR3 region has 15 residues.

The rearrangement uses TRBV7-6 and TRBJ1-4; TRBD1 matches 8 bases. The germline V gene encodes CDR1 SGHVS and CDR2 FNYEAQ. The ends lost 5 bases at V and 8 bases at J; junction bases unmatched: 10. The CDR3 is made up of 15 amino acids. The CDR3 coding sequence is TGTGCCAGCAGCCGGTTTACAGGGGGAGGAGAAAAACTGTTTTTT. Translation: CASSRFTGGGEKLFF.

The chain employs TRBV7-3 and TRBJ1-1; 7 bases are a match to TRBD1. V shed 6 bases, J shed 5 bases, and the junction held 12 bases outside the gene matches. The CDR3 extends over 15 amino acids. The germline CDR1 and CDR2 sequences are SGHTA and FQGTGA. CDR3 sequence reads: CASRLNDRAYTEAFF. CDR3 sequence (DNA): TGTGCCAGCAGACTCAATGACAGGGCTTATACTGAAGCTTTCTTT.

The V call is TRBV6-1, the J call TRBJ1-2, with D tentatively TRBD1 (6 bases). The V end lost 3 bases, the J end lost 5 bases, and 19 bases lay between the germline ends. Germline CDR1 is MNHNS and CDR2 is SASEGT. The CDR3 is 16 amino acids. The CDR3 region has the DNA TGTGCCAGCAGTGAGGCGGGGGCCCGGGGTTCGTATGGCTACACCTTC. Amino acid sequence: CASSEAGARGSYGYTF.